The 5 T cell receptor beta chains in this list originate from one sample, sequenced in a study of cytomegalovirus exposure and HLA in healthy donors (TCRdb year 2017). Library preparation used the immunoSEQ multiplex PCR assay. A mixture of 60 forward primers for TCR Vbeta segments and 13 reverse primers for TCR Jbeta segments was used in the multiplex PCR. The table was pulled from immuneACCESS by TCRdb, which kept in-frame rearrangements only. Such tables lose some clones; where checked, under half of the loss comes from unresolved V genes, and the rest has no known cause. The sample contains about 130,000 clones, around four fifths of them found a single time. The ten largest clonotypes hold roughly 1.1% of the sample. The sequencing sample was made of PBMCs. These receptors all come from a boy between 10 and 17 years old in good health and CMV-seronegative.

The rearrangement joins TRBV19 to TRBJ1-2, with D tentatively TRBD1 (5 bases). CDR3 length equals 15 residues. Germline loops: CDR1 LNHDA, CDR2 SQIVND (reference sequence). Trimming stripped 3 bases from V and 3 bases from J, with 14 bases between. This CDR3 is CASSIIGGEDYGYTF. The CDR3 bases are TGTGCCAGTAGTATCATCGGGGGGGAGGACTATGGCTACACCTTC.

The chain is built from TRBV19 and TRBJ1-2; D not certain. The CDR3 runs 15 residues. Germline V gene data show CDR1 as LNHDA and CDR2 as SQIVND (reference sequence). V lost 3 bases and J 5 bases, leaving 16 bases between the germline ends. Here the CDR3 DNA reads TGTGCCAGTAGTATCAAAGGATCAGGCTTTTATGGCTACACCTTC. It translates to CASSIKGSGFYGYTF.

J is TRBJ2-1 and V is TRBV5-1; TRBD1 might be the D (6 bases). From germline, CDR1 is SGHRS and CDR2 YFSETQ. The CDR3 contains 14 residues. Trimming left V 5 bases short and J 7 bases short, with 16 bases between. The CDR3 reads CASSIGEGTNEQFF. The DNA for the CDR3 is TGCGCCAGCAGTATCGGCGAGGGGACAAATGAGCAGTTCTTC.

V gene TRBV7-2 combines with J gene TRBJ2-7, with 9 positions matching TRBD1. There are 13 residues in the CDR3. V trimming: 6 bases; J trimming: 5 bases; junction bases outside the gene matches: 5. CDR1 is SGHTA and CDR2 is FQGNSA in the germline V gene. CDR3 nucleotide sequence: TGTGCCAGCAGTCGAACAGGGGGCCACGAGCAGTACTTC. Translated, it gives CASSRTGGHEQYF.

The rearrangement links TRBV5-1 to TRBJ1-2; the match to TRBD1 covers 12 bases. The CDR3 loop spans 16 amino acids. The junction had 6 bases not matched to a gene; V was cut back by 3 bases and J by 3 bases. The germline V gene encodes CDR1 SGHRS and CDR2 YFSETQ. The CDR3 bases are TGCGCCAGCAGCTGGGGGACAGGGGGCAATTACTATGGCTACACCTTC. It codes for CASSWGTGGNYYGYTF.